One and the same sample provided the 22 T cell receptor beta chains below, sequenced in a study of cytomegalovirus exposure and HLA in healthy donors. Both 60 Vbeta primers and 13 Jbeta primers went into the PCR. Produced via immunoSEQ multiplex PCR; TCRdb's table is partial and in-frame only. The sample carries about 180,000 clones, approximately 82% recorded once. Sequencing was performed on PBMCs. Source of these receptors: a girl aged 2-10 years in good health and CMV-seropositive.

The chain uses TRBV6-1 and TRBJ1-5; TRBD1 matches 8 bases. Germline CDR1 and CDR2: MNHNS and SASEGT. The CDR3 runs 14 residues. The V and J ends lost 4 bases and 3 bases, in that order; junction bases with no gene match: 2. For the CDR3, the DNA is TGTGCCAGCAGTGGACAGGGGTACAATCAGCCCCAGCATTTT. Amino acids: CASSGQGYNQPQHF.

Comment on this clone: Within the sample, other DNA sequences also encode this same CDR3. The rearrangement links TRBV30 to TRBJ1-5; D is unresolved. V gave up 2 bases and J gave up 0 bases, with 5 bases separating them. This CDR3 region has 13 residues. CDR1 and CDR2 from the germline V gene are GTSNPN and SVGIG (reference sequence). CDR3 region: CAWSLRSNQPQHF. The DNA of the CDR3 is TGTGCCTGGAGTTTGCGTAGCAATCAGCCCCAGCATTTT.

The chain employs TRBV7-7 and TRBJ2-2; TRBD1 matches 9 bases. Germline V CDR1 and CDR2: SSHAT, FNYEAQ (reference sequence). Trimming removed 6 bases from V and 1 base from J; junction bases left unmatched: 9. There are 17 residues in the CDR3. The DNA of the CDR3 is TGTGCCAGCAGTTTACTAGCGACAGGGGGGAACACCGGGGAGCTGTTTTTT. Its protein is CASSLLATGGNTGELFF.

The V and J genes are TRBV2 and TRBJ1-2; D unclear. This CDR3 has 17 residues. The germline CDR1 and CDR2 sequences are SNHLY and FYNNEI. V was shortened by 7 bases and J by 4 bases, with 25 bases between the two germline ends. The CDR3 reads CASTRSWGSLGSYGYTF. The CDR3 bases are TGTGCCAGCACCAGATCTTGGGGTTCACTGGGGAGCTATGGCTACACCTTC.

This chain uses TRBV9 with TRBJ2-6, with 12 bases matching TRBD2. CDR3 length: 20 residues. CDR1 and CDR2 from the germline V gene are SGDLS and YYNGEE. With 1 base clipped from V and 2 bases from J, the junction kept 10 bases outside the gene matches. In DNA, the CDR3 is TGTGCCAGCAGCGTATCGATCCAACTAGCGGGAGGACCTGGGGCCAACGTCCTGACTTTC. Translation gives CASSVSIQLAGGPGANVLTF.

This clone was detected a few times. The V gene is TRBV7-9, the J gene TRBJ2-1, with D possibly TRBD1 on 5 matching bases. The CDR3 contains 14 residues. V shed 5 bases and J shed 8 bases, with 16 bases lying between them. Per the germline V gene, CDR1 is SEHNR and CDR2 is FQNEAQ (reference sequence). This CDR3 reads CASSLTRVGDEQFF. The CDR3 DNA is TGTGCCAGCAGCCTCACCAGGGTAGGGGATGAGCAGTTCTTC.

This chain joins TRBV5-1 and TRBJ2-6, with D perhaps matching TRBD1 (5 bases). The CDR3 loop spans 16 amino acids. Germline V CDR1 and CDR2: SGHRS, YFSETQ. V dropped 1 base and J dropped 1 base, with 9 bases sitting between them. The CDR3 DNA is TGCGCCAGCAGCTTGACGGCAGGGTCTGGGGCCAACGTCCTGACTTTC. Translated, it gives CASSLTAGSGANVLTF.

This clone has a single count. V is TRBV29-1 and J is TRBJ2-1; TRBD2 matches at 7 bases. The V and J ends lost 4 bases and 3 bases, in that order; junction bases with no gene match: 6. Germline V gene data show CDR1 as SQVTM and CDR2 as ANQGSEA. The CDR3 loop spans 14 amino acids. The CDR3 DNA reads TGCAGCGTTGTAGTCAGCGGGGACTACAATGAGCAGTTCTTC. It translates to CSVVVSGDYNEQFF.

The chain carries TRBV27 and TRBJ2-1; weak D call: TRBD2 (6 bases). The V end was cut by 3 bases, the J end by 1 base, with 19 bases between. This CDR3 spans 18 amino acids. Germline-derived CDR1 and CDR2 are MNHEY and SMNVEV (reference sequence). CDR3 loop: CASSFPGGYMPSYNEQFF. CDR3 nucleotides: TGTGCCAGCAGTTTCCCCGGGGGTTATATGCCTTCCTACAATGAGCAGTTCTTC.

V usage is TRBV6-5 and J usage is TRBJ1-2, with TRBD1 matching 10 bases. Germline-derived CDR1 and CDR2 are MNHEY and SVGAGI. This CDR3 has 15 residues. V gave up 5 bases and J gave up 5 bases; unmatched junction bases: 8. Written as DNA, the CDR3 is TGTGCCAGCAGTCAGTCCGGGACAGGGGCTTATGGCTACACCTTC. Translation: CASSQSGTGAYGYTF.

The V and J genes are TRBV6-1 and TRBJ2-3, with D tentatively TRBD1 (7 bases). This CDR3 has 16 amino acids. Germline V gene sequence: CDR1 MNHNS, CDR2 SASEGT. V was shortened by 2 bases and J by 3 bases, with 15 bases between the two germline ends. This CDR3 is CASSETTGAGTDTQYF. CDR3 DNA: TGTGCCAGCAGTGAAACCACAGGGGCGGGAACAGATACGCAGTATTTT.

The chain links TRBV5-1 to TRBJ1-4; 9 bases fit TRBD1. This CDR3 comprises 15 residues. CDR1 is SGHRS, CDR2 YFSETQ, per germline. Losses at the gene ends were 3 bases for V and 4 bases for J; bases not matched to a gene: 4. The CDR3 is CASSSGTGSNEKLFF. The CDR3 DNA is TGCGCCAGCAGCTCGGGGACAGGGAGTAATGAAAAACTGTTTTTT.

The rearrangement uses TRBV28 and TRBJ2-3; D gene ambiguous. Trimming cost V 4 bases and J 4 bases, with 9 bases left between them. In germline, CDR1 is MDHEN, CDR2 SYDVKM. The CDR3 is 13 amino acids. CDR3: CASSSPVPDTQYF. The CDR3 nucleotides read TGTGCCAGCAGTTCCCCAGTCCCAGATACGCAGTATTTT.

This chain uses TRBV27 with TRBJ2-1; TRBD1 might be the D (6 bases). Per germline, CDR1 MNHEY and CDR2 SMNVEV (reference sequence). The V end lost 4 bases, the J end lost 7 bases, and 20 bases lay between the germline ends. The CDR3 is 16 residues long. DNA of the CDR3: TGTGCCAGCAGTTGGGGGCTAGGGCAGGGGCTGAATGAGCAGTTCTTC. This codes for CASSWGLGQGLNEQFF.

The J gene is TRBJ2-7, the V gene TRBV6-5; TRBD1 is a possible D gene (5 bases). V shed 2 bases and J shed 3 bases, with 8 bases lying between them. The CDR3 consists of 13 residues. Per the germline V gene, CDR1 is MNHEY and CDR2 is SVGAGI. The CDR3 nucleotides read TGTGCCAGCAGTTACAGGACAAACTACGAGCAGTACTTC. Translating gives CASSYRTNYEQYF.

The chain couples TRBV5-6 to TRBJ2-1, with 9 bases that match TRBD2. Trimming took 2 bases from V and 5 from J; bases not matched to a gene: 5. CDR3 length: 15 amino acids. Per the germline V gene, CDR1 is SGHDT and CDR2 is YYEEEE. The CDR3 nucleotides read TGTGCCAGCAGCTTCGTAGCGGGGGTAAACAATGAGCAGTTCTTC. As protein: CASSFVAGVNNEQFF.

The gene calls are TRBV9 and TRBJ2-5; 14 bases are a match to TRBD2. The end of the DNA aligns better with TRBJ2-7, so the J call may be wrong. This CDR3 is built from 17 residues. Germline CDR1 reads SGDLS; CDR2 reads YYNGEE. The CDR3 region is CASSPRLAGGPSHEQYF. The CDR3 DNA is TGTGCCAGCAGCCCCAGACTAGCGGGAGGGCCATCCCACGAGCAGTACTTC.

The DNA for the CDR3 is TGTGCCAGCAGTTTGCTTCCAGGGGGGCCGGTCCATGGCTACACCTTC. This translates into CASSLLPGGPVHGYTF. The genes are TRBV27 and TRBJ1-2; TRBD1 matches 7 bases. Germline CDR1 and CDR2: MNHEY and SMNVEV (reference sequence). This CDR3 comprises 16 residues. V shed 3 bases and J 6 bases; nucleotides not matched to a gene: 13.

The J gene is TRBJ1-2, the V gene TRBV6-5; a possible D gene is TRBD1 (5 bases). V was pared by 0 bases and J by 3 bases, with 11 bases between. CDR3 length: 15 residues. From germline, CDR1 is MNHEY and CDR2 SVGAGI. CDR3 nucleotides: TGTGCCAGCAGTTACTCGATGGTACAGGACTATGGCTACACCTTC. Translation gives CASSYSMVQDYGYTF.

The V call is TRBV6-5, the J call TRBJ2-1; 8 bases are shared with TRBD2. Trimming took 5 bases from V and 0 from J; bases not matched to a gene: 3. Germline assignment: CDR1 MNHEY and CDR2 SVGAGI. The CDR3 sequence is 15 residues long. This CDR3 is CASSRGGHSYNEQFF. CDR3 coding DNA: TGTGCCAGCAGTCGGGGGGGTCACTCCTACAATGAGCAGTTCTTC.

This clone showed up just a few times. The sample contains more than one DNA sequence encoding this CDR3. The chain combines TRBV5-1 with TRBJ1-1, with 7 nucleotides matching TRBD1. Germline values: CDR1 SGHRS, CDR2 YFSETQ. Losses at the gene ends were 4 bases for V and 1 base for J; bases not matched to a gene: 4. The CDR3 totals 14 residues. The CDR3 spells CASSSRQGNTEAFF. CDR3 coding DNA: TGCGCCAGCAGCAGCCGACAGGGGAACACTGAAGCTTTCTTT. The entire variable domain, with the rest obtained from reference TRBV5-1 and TRBJ1-1, is as follows: KAGVTQTPRYLIKTRGQQVTLSCSPISGHRSVSWYQQTPGQGLQFLFEYFSETQRNKGNFPGRFSGRQFSNSRSEMNVSTLELGDSALYLCASSSRQGNTEAFFGQGTRLTVV.

This chain links TRBV7-8 with TRBJ2-5, with 10 bases lining up with TRBD2. The CDR3 has 14 amino acids. Unmatched junction bases numbered 6, after V lost 6 bases and J lost 5 bases. CDR1 and CDR2 (germline): SGHVS, FQNEAQ. The chain's CDR3 is CASSLSGRRETQYF. The CDR3 DNA follows: TGTGCCAGCAGTCTTAGCGGGAGGAGGGAGACCCAGTACTTC.